The next 10 T cell receptor beta chains were all read from a single sample in a study of blood T cell repertoires in COVID-19. Method: immunoSEQ multiplex PCR; TCRdb's copy keeps in-frame clones and lacks some. The data contain approximately 340,000 clones, around 83% of them singletons. Sequenced material: peripheral blood. The receptors originated from a man younger than 45 with active or convalescent COVID-19.

V gene TRBV7-2 combines with J gene TRBJ1-6, with D possibly being TRBD1 (6 bases). The CDR3 length is 15 residues. V shed 4 bases and J shed 10 bases, with 17 bases lying between them. Germline CDR1 reads SGHTA; CDR2 reads FQGNSA. CDR3 DNA: TGTGCCAGCAGCTCCGAGGGGGTCTTCTGGTCACCCCTCCACTTT. It codes for CASSSEGVFWSPLHF.

This chain uses TRBV28 with TRBJ1-6; 7 nucleotides align to TRBD1. This CDR3 spans 16 amino acids. Germline V gene data show CDR1 as MDHEN and CDR2 as SYDVKM. V dropped 6 bases and J dropped 11; count of bases not matched to a gene: 16. CDR3 region: CASRPIGQAIYTPLHF. The CDR3 DNA sequence: TGTGCCAGCAGGCCAATTGGACAGGCCATTTACACACCCCTCCACTTT.

This rearrangement joins TRBV30 to TRBJ1-2, with 8 nucleotides matching TRBD1. Germline trimming cut 2 bases from V and 6 bases from J; bases unmatched to any gene: 8. This CDR3 comprises 14 residues. Germline CDR1 GTSNPN, CDR2 SVGIG (reference sequence). The CDR3 is CAWSQTGVVDGYTF. The DNA of the CDR3 is TGTGCCTGGAGTCAGACAGGGGTCGTTGATGGCTACACCTTC.

This sequence joins TRBV18 and TRBJ2-2; 7 positions match TRBD2. The CDR3 has 16 residues. J gave up 0 bases and V 2 bases, and 3 bases lay outside the gene matches. Germline V gene sequence: CDR1 KGHSH, CDR2 LQKENI. Here the CDR3 DNA reads TGTGCCAGCTCACCATCACTAGCGTCGAACACCGGGGAGCTGTTTTTT. It encodes CASSPSLASNTGELFF.

This chain joins TRBV5-1 and TRBJ1-5, with D possibly matching TRBD1 (6 bases). Germline CDR1 SGHRS, CDR2 YFSETQ. The CDR3 length is 15 residues. The ends were cut back, 0 bases at V and 7 bases at J, with 14 bases in the middle. Here the CDR3 DNA reads TGCGCCAGCAGCTTGGCCGGGGGGGCAGGGCAGCCCCAGCATTTT. Its translation is CASSLAGGAGQPQHF.

This chain connects TRBV2 to TRBJ1-6, with 7 bases that match TRBD1. This CDR3 contains 13 residues. The germline CDR1 and CDR2 sequences are SNHLY and FYNNEI. V lost 8 bases, J lost 7 bases, and 5 bases stayed unmatched. CDR3 protein: CASAGGRNSPLHF. Written as DNA, the CDR3 is TGTGCCAGCGCAGGGGGGAGAAATTCACCCCTCCACTTT.

The chain couples TRBV5-1 to TRBJ1-1; 9 nucleotides match TRBD1. Germline V gene sequence: CDR1 SGHRS, CDR2 YFSETQ. CDR3 length: 16 residues. The J segment lost 4 bases and the V segment lost 4 bases, leaving 11 bases of the junction unmatched. The CDR3 protein is CASSPGDRVRGTEAFF. CDR3 DNA sequence: TGCGCCAGCAGCCCAGGGGACAGGGTGCGAGGCACTGAAGCTTTCTTT.

The chain combines TRBV3-1 (or the pseudogene TRBV3-2) with TRBJ2-5; 13 positions match TRBD2. V lost 6 bases, J lost 5 bases, and 12 bases stayed unmatched. The CDR3 covers 17 residues. The germline V gene has CDR1 LGHDT and CDR2 YNNKEL (reference sequence). The CDR3 coding sequence is TGTGCCAGCAGACTCACTAGCGGGGGGGCCAGGACGGAGACCCAGTACTTC. Translation gives CASRLTSGGARTETQYF.

The chain recombines TRBV19 with TRBJ1-1, with a weak D call TRBD1 (6 bases). Germline CDR1 reads LNHDA; CDR2 reads SQIVND (reference sequence). This CDR3 is built from 14 residues. V lost 5 bases, J lost 1 base, and 11 bases lay in between. The CDR3 protein is CASSYLQGNTEAFF. The CDR3 bases are TGTGCCAGTAGTTACCTACAGGGGAACACTGAAGCTTTCTTT. Based on the CDR3 plus reference TRBV19 and TRBJ1-1, the full variable domain is DGGITQSPKYLFRKEGQNVTLSCEQNLNHDAMYWYRQDPGQGLRLIYYSQIVNDFQKGDIAEGYSVSREKKESFPLTVTSAQKNPTAFYLCASSYLQGNTEAFFGQGTRLTVV.

The chain is built from TRBV7-9 and TRBJ2-1; a weak D match, TRBD2 (6 bases). The CDR3 runs to 13 residues. The V end was cut by 1 base, the J end by 10 bases, with 11 bases between. The germline V gene encodes CDR1 SEHNR and CDR2 FQNEAQ (reference sequence). The CDR3 reads CASSLVHAGEQFF. The CDR3 region has the DNA TGTGCCAGCAGCTTAGTCCATGCGGGAGAGCAGTTCTTC.